The 20 T cell receptor beta chains listed next were all sequenced from one sample in a study of blood T cells in healthy people across ages. Using a J-beta primer mix together with a sample-barcoded 5' primer, a second PCR was run for roughly 6 to 12 cycles. TCRdb independently ran MiXCR on the 5' RACE reads; one entry per CDR3 protein. The profile covers 650,000 to 950,000 distinct CDR3 sequences, with approximately 44% appearing a single time and roughly 18% taken by the ten largest. The sequenced sample consisted of blood. The source of these receptors is a man in his sixties in good health.

As for this clonotype: One end of the junction is discordant with germline, which a read error may explain. This chain joins TRBV6-2 or TRBV6-3 and TRBJ2-7; tentatively, D is TRBD1 (5 bases). The germline gives CDR1 MNHEY, CDR2 SVGEGT. CDR3 length: 13 amino acids. In DNA, the CDR3 is TGTGCCTGCAGTACCCCAGGGAAGTACGAGCAGTACTTC. The encoded protein is CACSTPGKYEQYF.

This clonotype was picked up a small number of times. The CDR3 coding sequence is TGCAGTGCTACAGACGACGCTGAGCAGTTCTTC. Translating it yields CSATDDAEQFF. This chain links TRBV20-1 with TRBJ2-1, with D unresolved. The V end was cut by 4 bases, the J end by 9 bases, with 10 bases between. The CDR3 is 11 amino acids. Germline V gene sequence: CDR1 DFQATT, CDR2 SNEGSKA (reference sequence).

The CDR3 is CASSLVTADEQYF. For the CDR3, the DNA is TGTGCCAGCAGCTTAGTCACAGCCGACGAGCAGTACTTC. J is TRBJ2-7 and V is TRBV7-2; D unclear. Germline CDR1 SGHTA, CDR2 FQGNSA. V was pared by 1 base and J by 5 bases, with 9 bases between. The CDR3 consists of 13 residues.

The rearrangement uses TRBV7-9 and TRBJ2-7, with 8 nucleotides matching TRBD1. This CDR3 is built from 15 residues. Germline V gene data show CDR1 as SEHNR and CDR2 as FQNEAQ (reference sequence). V lost 5 bases, J lost 5 bases, and 11 bases stayed unmatched. The CDR3 protein is CASSLTGVGSDEQYF. CDR3 nucleotide sequence: TGTGCCAGCAGCCTGACAGGGGTGGGGTCCGACGAGCAGTACTTC.

The V call is TRBV9, the J call TRBJ2-7; TRBD1 aligns across 9 bases. CDR1 and CDR2 (germline): SGDLS, YYNGEE. The CDR3 runs 14 residues. J was trimmed by 5 bases and V by 3 bases; bases with no gene match: 6. The CDR3 loop reads CASSGGQGYHEQYF. In nucleotides, the CDR3 is TGTGCCAGCAGCGGGGGACAGGGATATCACGAGCAGTACTTC.

The rearrangement joins TRBV12-3 or TRBV12-4 to TRBJ1-4, with a tentative D call TRBD1 (6 bases). There are 16 residues in the CDR3. Trimming shortened V by 2 bases and J by 2 bases, and 12 bases separated the two germline ends. CDR3 in amino acids: CASSLSPGGTNEKLFF. CDR3 DNA: TGTGCCAGCAGTTTATCCCCGGGGGGCACTAATGAAAAACTGTTTTTT.

CDR3 sequence (DNA): TGTGCCAGCAGGTATAGCGGGGGGGCCGCCGAGCAGTACTTC. It encodes CASRYSGGAAEQYF. This chain links TRBV5-6 with TRBJ2-7; 11 bases fit TRBD2. Germline CDR1 and CDR2: SGHDT and YYEEEE. J was trimmed by 6 bases and V by 5 bases; bases with no gene match: 7. The CDR3 is 14 residues long.

The chain is built from TRBV27 and TRBJ1-6, with D unclear. The germline CDR1 and CDR2 sequences are MNHEY and SMNVEV (reference sequence). V lost 5 bases to trimming and J lost 0 bases, with 11 bases between them. There are 16 residues in the CDR3. The CDR3 sequence: CASSPRASSYNSPLHF. As DNA, the CDR3 is TGTGCCAGCAGTCCACGGGCCAGCTCCTATAATTCACCCCTCCACTTT.

As concerns this clonotype: A read error is possible here, since a much larger clone lies one base away. The J gene is TRBJ2-1, the V gene TRBV5-6; 15 bases fit TRBD2. V lost 9 bases and J lost 9; bases outside the gene matches: 7. Germline CDR1 is SGHDT and CDR2 is YYEEEE. The CDR3 runs 14 residues. CDR3 bases: TGTGCCAACAGTTGGGGACTAGCGGGAGGTGAGCAGTTCTTC. It codes for CANSWGLAGGEQFF.

The chain carries TRBV10-3 and TRBJ1-1; D possibly corresponds to TRBD1 (5 bases). CDR1 is ENHRY and CDR2 is SYGVKD in the germline V gene. The V and J ends lost 4 bases and 1 base respectively, with 13 bases between them. This CDR3 is built from 15 residues. CDR3 residues: CAISGAGGTNTEAFF. The CDR3 nucleotides read TGTGCCATCAGTGGCGCGGGCGGGACGAACACTGAAGCTTTCTTT.

Details on this clonotype: The junction does not match germline at one end; this may be a read error. V gene TRBV28 combines with J gene TRBJ2-1; TRBD2 agrees at 16 bases. Germline V gives CDR1 MDHEN, CDR2 SYDVKM. The length of the CDR3 is 19 residues. The CDR3 DNA reads TGTGCCAGCGGTTTAATGGAGGGACTAGCGGGGGGGCAGTACAATGAGCAGTTCTTC. Its translation: CASGLMEGLAGGQYNEQFF.

The V and J genes are TRBV5-6 and TRBJ2-1; 10 nucleotides align to TRBD2. The V and J ends lost 2 bases and 6 bases, in that order; junction bases with no gene match: 5. CDR3 length: 15 residues. Looked up from germline, CDR1 is SGHDT and CDR2 is YYEEEE. This chain's CDR3 is CASSLPGLASNEQFF. CDR3 bases: TGTGCCAGCAGCTTACCGGGACTAGCGTCCAATGAGCAGTTCTTC.

This clonotype has more than one count but fewer than ten. This chain uses TRBV4-1 with TRBJ2-7; no clear D gene. This CDR3 is built from 12 residues. CDR1 is MGHRA, CDR2 YSYEKL, per germline. V was trimmed by 0 bases and J by 6 bases, leaving 6 bases between them. The CDR3 loop is CASSQESSEQYF. The CDR3 DNA reads as TGCGCCAGCAGCCAAGAGTCGTCCGAGCAGTACTTC.

This sequence joins TRBV21-1 and TRBJ1-2; TRBD1 is the table's D call and was not checked against the DNA. TRBV21-1 is recorded as a pseudogene. This CDR3 has 14 amino acids. The CDR3 DNA is TGTGCCAGCAAGGACAGGGGGGAGGACTATGGCTACACCTTC. Its translation is CASKDRGEDYGYTF.

The chain recombines TRBV11-2 with TRBJ2-1, with 7 bases identical to TRBD2. Germline V gene lookup returns CDR1 SGHAT and CDR2 FQNNGV. The J segment lost 6 bases and the V segment lost 1 base, leaving 6 bases of the junction unmatched. There are 15 residues in the CDR3. CDR3 DNA: TGTGCCAGCAGCTTAGGCGGACTAGGGACCAATGAGCAGTTCTTC. Translation gives CASSLGGLGTNEQFF.

This clonotype was seen a handful of times. The V and J genes are TRBV6-5 and TRBJ2-1; D is undetermined. Trimming cost V 6 bases and J 7 bases, with 16 bases left between them. The CDR3 runs to 14 residues. Germline-derived CDR1 and CDR2 are MNHEY and SVGAGI. CDR3 coding DNA: TGTGCCAGCAGACCCGGAGCTCTCTTGAATGAGCAGTTCTTC. Translation: CASRPGALLNEQFF.

V and J are TRBV5-1 and TRBJ1-1; no reliable D call. This CDR3 is built from 15 residues. CDR1 SGHRS and CDR2 YFSETQ come from the germline V gene. V was trimmed by 1 base and J by 0 bases, leaving 10 bases between them. The CDR3 DNA reads as TGCGCCAGCAGCTTGCTCGGGCTCATGAACACTGAAGCTTTCTTT. Protein: CASSLLGLMNTEAFF.

V is TRBV13 and J is TRBJ1-1; 11 bases fit TRBD1. CDR1 is PRHDT and CDR2 is FYEKMQ in the germline V gene (reference sequence). The CDR3 loop spans 15 amino acids. V lost 5 bases and J lost 6; bases outside the gene matches: 8. This chain's CDR3 is CASSLGTGGVSEAFF. CDR3 sequence (DNA): TGTGCCAGCAGCCTGGGGACAGGGGGGGTCTCTGAAGCTTTCTTT.

This clonotype was found a few times. CDR3 loop: CASSLATGSGANVLTF. The CDR3 DNA reads as TGCGCCAGCAGCTTGGCCACGGGCTCTGGGGCCAACGTCCTGACTTTC. The chain employs TRBV5-1 and TRBJ2-6, with no clear D. The germline CDR1 and CDR2 sequences are SGHRS and YFSETQ. V was clipped by 0 bases and J by 0 bases, with 7 bases between them. The CDR3 has 16 residues.

The chain combines TRBV25-1 with TRBJ2-3, with D hard to call. Germline V CDR1 and CDR2: MGHDK, SYGVNS. Trimming removed 4 bases from V and 4 bases from J, with 15 bases in between. The CDR3 totals 15 residues. The CDR3 loop is CASSAWSSSSDTQYF. CDR3 sequence (DNA): TGTGCCAGCAGTGCGTGGTCCTCCTCGTCAGATACGCAGTATTTT.